This T cell receptor beta chain was documented in a study of T cell changes during pregnancy in multiple sclerosis. Only in-frame clones appear in the TCRdb table, and some are missing; sequencing was by immunoSEQ multiplex PCR. The table lists 35,000 to 50,000 clones, roughly nine tenths of them singletons. Trimming shortened V by 1 base and J by 0 bases, and 7 bases separated the two germline ends. The CDR3 contains 14 residues. Germline-derived CDR1 and CDR2 are SGHRS and YFSETQ. The sequenced sample was CD4+ T cells from peripheral blood mononuclear cells, obtained after pregnancy. This TCR was sampled from a female donor with multiple sclerosis, enrolled in a pregnancy study. The genes are TRBV5-1 and TRBJ1-1; D is unclear. CDR3 in DNA: TGCGCCAGCAGCTTGCCGGGGATGAACACTGAAGCTTTCTTT. Amino acids: CASSLPGMNTEAFF.